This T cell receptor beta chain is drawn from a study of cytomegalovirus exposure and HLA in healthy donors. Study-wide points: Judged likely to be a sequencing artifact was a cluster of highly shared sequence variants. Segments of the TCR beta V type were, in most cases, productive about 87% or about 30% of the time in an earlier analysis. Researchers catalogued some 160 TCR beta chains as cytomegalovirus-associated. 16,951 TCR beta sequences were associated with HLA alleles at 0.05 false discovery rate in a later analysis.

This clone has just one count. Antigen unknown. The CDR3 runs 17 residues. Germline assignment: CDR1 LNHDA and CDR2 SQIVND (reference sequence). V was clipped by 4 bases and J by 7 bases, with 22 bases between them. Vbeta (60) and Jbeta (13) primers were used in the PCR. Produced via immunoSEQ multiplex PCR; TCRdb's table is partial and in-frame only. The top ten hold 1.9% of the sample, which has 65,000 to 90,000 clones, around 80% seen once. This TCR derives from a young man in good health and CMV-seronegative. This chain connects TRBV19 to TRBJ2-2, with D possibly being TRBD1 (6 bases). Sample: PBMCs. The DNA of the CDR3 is TGTGCCAGTAGTACAAGGATACAGGGATCGGCCCTCGGGGAGCTGTTTTTT. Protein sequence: CASSTRIQGSALGELFF.